This is a list of T cell receptor beta chains from one sample in a study of cytomegalovirus exposure and HLA in healthy donors. Only in-frame clones appear in the TCRdb table, and some are missing; sequencing was by immunoSEQ multiplex PCR. The sample carries roughly 130,000 clones, around 82% recorded once. The sample consisted of PBMCs. The receptors were gathered from a boy aged 10-17 years in good health and CMV-seronegative. The CDR3 runs from the conserved cysteine through the conserved F or W. Fields, in order: J gene, D gene, V gene, clone size, CDR3 protein, CDR3 DNA. A D gene is named only where the DNA matches it firmly. Only some rows state a clone size, as once, few, many or a class for expanded clones.

TRBJ2-5 - TRBV27 - CASSRGLQETQYF TGTGCCAGCAGTAGGGGACTGCAAGAGACCCAGTACTTC
TRBJ1-2 - TRBV6-5 - CASSYSSLGTYGYPF TGTGCCAGCAGTTACTCGTCGTTGGGCACCTATGGCTACCCCTTC
TRBJ1-1 - TRBV4-3 few CASSQSRATEAFF TGCGCCAGCAGCCAGTCTAGAGCGACTGAAGCTTTCTTT
TRBJ2-7 - TRBV2 - CATNTRVRSSYEQYF TGTGCCACAAATACCCGGGTACGCAGCTCCTACGAGCAGTACTTC
TRBJ1-3 - TRBV7-9 - CASSFKGANSGNTIYF TGTGCCAGCAGCTTTAAGGGAGCCAATTCTGGAAACACCATATATTTT
TRBJ2-2 TRBD1 TRBV7-2 - CASSLALQPGQGDTGELFF TGTGCCAGCAGCTTAGCGCTCCAGCCGGGACAGGGGGACACCGGGGAGCTGTTTTTT
TRBJ1-5 - TRBV7-8 - CASSLAGGNQPQHF TGTGCCAGCAGCTTAGCAGGGGGTAATCAGCCCCAGCATTTT
TRBJ1-1 - TRBV6-4 - CASSAYRRQRTNTEAFF TGTGCCAGCAGTGCATATCGTAGACAGAGAACGAACACTGAAGCTTTCTTT
TRBJ2-5 TRBD2 TRBV18 - CASSPPGTSGRQETQYF TGTGCCAGCTCGCCTCCGGGGACTAGCGGACGCCAAGAGACCCAGTACTTC
TRBJ2-1 TRBD2 TRBV30 - CAWNRGRAGSYNEQFF TGTGCCTGGAATCGCGGGAGGGCGGGGTCCTACAATGAGCAGTTCTTC
TRBJ1-1 - TRBV6-1 - CASRDNRVIGAFF TGTGCCAGCAGAGATAACAGGGTTATCGGAGCTTTCTTT
TRBJ1-1 - TRBV19 - CASTRTPGEGDKEAFF TGTGCCAGTACCCGTACCCCGGGGGAAGGGGATAAGGAAGCTTTCTTT
TRBJ2-1 TRBD2 TRBV14 - CASSFRLAGGPPNEQFF TGTGCCAGCAGCTTCCGACTAGCGGGAGGGCCCCCCAATGAGCAGTTCTTC
TRBJ2-7 - TRBV6-5 - CASRPRRSEQYF TGTGCCAGCAGGCCCCGTAGAAGCGAGCAGTACTTC
TRBJ2-3 TRBD2 TRBV4-3 - CASSQYSTSGGDTQYF TGCGCCAGCAGCCAATATTCAACTAGCGGGGGAGATACGCAGTATTTT
TRBJ2-1 TRBD2 TRBV9 - CASSVGVAGGLFLDEQFF TGTGCCAGCAGCGTAGGGGTAGCGGGGGGGCTGTTTCTCGATGAGCAGTTCTTC
TRBJ2-7 - TRBV27 once CATLPGGPYEQYF TGTGCCACCTTACCTGGAGGGCCCTACGAGCAGTACTTC
TRBJ2-7 - TRBV6-1 once CASSPGHNYEQYF TGTGCCAGCAGCCCGGGACATAACTACGAGCAGTACTTC
TRBJ1-6 TRBD1 TRBV7-2 once CASSPGQGLYSPLHF TGTGCCAGCAGCCCCGGACAGGGGCTTTACTCACCCCTCCACTTT
TRBJ1-1 - TRBV7-3 - CASSTGRNTEAFF TGTGCCAGCAGCACCGGTCGGAACACTGAAGCTTTCTTT
TRBJ2-7 TRBD1 TRBV7-9 - CASRHSGGNGQYF TGTGCCAGCAGGCATTCAGGGGGAAATGGGCAGTACTTC
TRBJ2-1 TRBD2 TRBV12-5 - CASGLSLTSGYNEQFF TGTGCTAGTGGTTTATCGTTGACTAGCGGTTACAATGAGCAGTTCTTC
TRBJ2-1 - TRBV19 once CASSIGRGAPQFF TGTGCCAGTAGTATCGGTCGCGGAGCACCACAGTTCTTC
TRBJ2-5 TRBD1 TRBV10-3 - CATSSRQGSGETQYF TGTGCCACCTCCTCGAGACAGGGGTCCGGAGAGACCCAGTACTTC
TRBJ1-2 TRBD1 TRBV19 - CASSIRQGGSGYTF TGTGCCAGTAGTATCCGGCAGGGGGGAAGTGGCTACACCTTC